This record looks at one T cell receptor (beta chain) sequence and its context. Trimming took 6 bases from V and 7 from J; bases not matched to a gene: 6. Germline loops: CDR1 LNHDA, CDR2 SQIVND (reference sequence). This CDR3 is 13 amino acids long. The sample originates from a study of blood T cell repertoires in COVID-19. This table comes from immunoSEQ multiplex PCR, and its TCRdb copy is limited to in-frame clones, with some not included. Among approximately 250,000 clones listed, around 88% were seen once. The chain employs TRBV19 and TRBJ1-2; 9 bases fit TRBD1. The clonotype comes from a woman between 40 and 55 years old with acute COVID-19. Input material: PBMCs or T cells enriched from blood (not recorded which). The CDR3 region has the DNA TGTGCCAGTAGGGGACAGGGTGAGAGTGGCTACACCTTC. It encodes CASRGQGESGYTF.